This T cell receptor (beta chain) was recovered during a study of Graves' ophthalmopathy and Graves' hyperthyroidism. Study results and limitations: Using a 13-signature model, the authors split ophthalmopathy from stable hyperthyroidism, with just under 90% sensitivity and 81.08% specificity.

RNA transcripts provided the template for amplifying TCR beta CDR3 regions. Second-round multiplex PCR came after a first-round RT-PCR that employed HTBI primers. In TCRdb, the multiplex PCR reads were re-called with MiXCR into one record per CDR3 protein. The sample consists of about 210,000 distinct CDR3 sequences, under 30% of them appearing once. Ophthalmopathy donors' eye disease showed moderate-to-severe activity, CAS of at least 3, NOSPECS of at least 4 and duration under 3 months. This clonotype has more than one count but fewer than ten. Its antigen is still unknown. Deletions cut 0 bases from V and 0 bases from J, with 11 bases between. CDR3 length equals 15 residues. CDR1 and CDR2 from the germline V gene are DFQATT and SNEGSKA (reference sequence).

This chain uses TRBV20-1 with TRBJ2-5; D gene unclear. The sequence was collected from a man over 45 with Graves' ophthalmopathy. Sequencing input: peripheral blood. CDR3 DNA sequence: TGCAGTGCTAGAGATGGTCGGGCCCACCAAGAGACCCAGTACTTC. Translated: CSARDGRAHQETQYF.